This TCR beta chain was found in a study of blood T cells in healthy people across ages. The overall study: Through template switching, about one barcoded beta molecule was captured per two T cells, as measured in model experiments. Findings of the study overall: In these data, TCR beta diversity tracked strongly with naive T cell percentage. Older individuals had lower TCR beta diversity per million T cells (the decline was roughly linear).

Alongside a J-beta primer mix, a sample-barcoded 5' primer served in a second PCR lasting about 6 to 12 cycles. TCRdb redid the calling of the 5' RACE reads with MiXCR, one entry per CDR3 protein. The repertoire holds over 950,000 distinct CDR3 sequences, roughly 47% seen once, with 20% to 25% in the top ten. In regard to this clonotype: No antigen is known for it.

The sequencing input was blood. The source is a woman in her sixties or seventies in good health.

As DNA, the CDR3 is TGTGCCAGCAGCTCCGGAAGTAGGATTTATTCACCCCTCCACTTT. Amino acids: CASSSGSRIYSPLHF. This rearrangement joins TRBV7-2 to TRBJ1-6, with unresolved D. The germline gives CDR1 SGHTA, CDR2 FQGNSA. This CDR3 contains 15 residues. V lost 4 bases and J 8 bases, leaving 15 bases between the germline ends. Supplemented by reference TRBV7-2 and TRBJ1-6, the full variable domain reads GAGVSQSPSNKVTEKGKDVELRCDPISGHTALYWYRQSLGQGLEFLIYFQGNSAPDKSGLPSDRFSAERTGGSVSTLTIQRTQQEDSAVYLCASSSGSRIYSPLHFGNGTRLTVT.